These T cell receptor beta chains were read from a single sample in a study of PD-1 blockade in classical Hodgkin lymphoma. Clones were sequenced by immunoSEQ multiplex PCR, and TCRdb holds only the in-frame ones, with some missing. The table has approximately 44,000 clones, roughly 69% seen once. The starting material was peripheral blood mononuclear cells (PBMCs), obtained before the fourth cycle of nivolumab. The source of these receptors is a human donor with classical Hodgkin lymphoma. Each CDR3 is given with its conserved first and last residue. A D gene is named only where the DNA matches it firmly. Size tells how often a clone was seen (once, few, many) or the class of an expanded clone, and some rows leave it out.

D gene,clone size,V gene,J gene,CDR3 DNA,CDR3 protein
NA,once,TRBV7-6,TRBJ2-7,TGTGCCAGCAGCTTAGGTCGGGGGCACGAGCAGTACTTC,CASSLGRGHEQYF
NA,NA,TRBV4-1,TRBJ2-4,TGCGCCAGCAGCCAAGATCCGGTTGTCGGGATAGCCAAAAACATTCAGTACTTC,CASSQDPVVGIAKNIQYF
TRBD2,NA,TRBV5-4,TRBJ2-3,TGTGCCAGCACAAAGTCTAGCGGGGGGGCCCCAGATACGCAGTATTTT,CASTKSSGGAPDTQYF
TRBD2,NA,TRBV7-6,TRBJ2-5,TGTGCCAGCAGCTTAGGGACTAGCGGGGGCCCCGTCCAAGAGACCCAGTACTTC,CASSLGTSGGPVQETQYF
TRBD1,NA,TRBV7-8,TRBJ2-5,TGTGCCAGCAGCGCAGGGACAGGGCGAGAGACCCAGTACTTC,CASSAGTGRETQYF
NA,NA,TRBV27,TRBJ2-1,TGTGCCAGCAGCTTATACAATGAGCAGTTCTTC,CASSLYNEQFF
NA,medium-sized,TRBV6-1,TRBJ1-1,TGTGCCAGCAGTGAAGGACAGTACGGGGGGGCGCTGGGAACTGAAGCTTTCTTT,CASSEGQYGGALGTEAFF
NA,NA,TRBV28,TRBJ1-2,TGTGCCAGCAGTTTAGAGTCCGGCTATGGCTACACCTTC,CASSLESGYGYTF
NA,NA,TRBV11-3,TRBJ2-3,TGTGCCAGCAGTGGGGGGTCGGACGCTGGCACAGATACGCAGTATTTT,CASSGGSDAGTDTQYF
TRBD1,NA,TRBV5-1,TRBJ1-1,TGCGCCAGCTCCGGAGGGGGCAGGAACACTGAAGCTTTCTTT,CASSGGGRNTEAFF
NA,NA,TRBV28,TRBJ2-1,TGTGCCAGCAGTTCAACCGGCGGGACATACAATGAGCAGTTCTTC,CASSSTGGTYNEQFF
NA,NA,TRBV27,TRBJ1-1,TGTGCCAGCAGCGCGACCCCCCTCACTGAAGCTTTCTTT,CASSATPLTEAFF